The clone carrying this T cell receptor (beta chain) was seen a handful of times. Per the original data handling: Amplified reference gene primers provided the basis for estimating nucleated cell counts. Assay: immunoSEQ multiplex PCR; the TCRdb copy retains only in-frame clones and omits some. That table supplies the V and J calls and clone size; D and trimming were determined from the DNA. The sample records 310,000 or so clones, 75% to 90% being singletons. These data belong to a study of blood T cell repertoires in COVID-19. Study in general: Spain, Italy and the United States supplied samples that represented acute and convalescent COVID-19. T cells, B-cell-depleted T cells, or PBMCs provided the cDNA or gDNA that served as material.

The sequence was collected from a woman in her forties or fifties who had recovered from COVID-19. Sequences were obtained from peripheral blood.

The CDR3 nucleotides are TGTGCCAGCAGCTTAGGACAGGTAGATGAAAAACTGTTTTTT. Its protein product is CASSLGQVDEKLFF. The J gene is TRBJ1-4, the V gene TRBV5-5; TRBD1 agrees at 7 bases. Trimming removed 2 bases from V and 6 bases from J; junction bases left unmatched: 4. CDR1 and CDR2 (germline): SGHKS, YYEKEE (reference sequence). The CDR3 contains 14 residues.